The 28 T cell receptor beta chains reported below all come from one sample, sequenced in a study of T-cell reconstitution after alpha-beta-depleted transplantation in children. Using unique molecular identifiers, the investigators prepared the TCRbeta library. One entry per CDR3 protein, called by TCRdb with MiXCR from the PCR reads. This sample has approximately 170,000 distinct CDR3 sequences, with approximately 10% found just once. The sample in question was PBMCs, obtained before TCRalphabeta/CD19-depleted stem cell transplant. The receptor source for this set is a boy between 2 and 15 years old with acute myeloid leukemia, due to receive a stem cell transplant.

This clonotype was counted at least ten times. CDR3 sequence (DNA): TGTGCCAGCAGTTTCTGGGGTGTGAACTATGGCTACACCTTC. This translates into CASSFWGVNYGYTF. The rearrangement links TRBV12-3 or TRBV12-4 to TRBJ1-2; D gene unclear. V was shortened by 3 bases and J by 2 bases, with 10 bases between the two germline ends. The CDR3 runs to 14 residues.

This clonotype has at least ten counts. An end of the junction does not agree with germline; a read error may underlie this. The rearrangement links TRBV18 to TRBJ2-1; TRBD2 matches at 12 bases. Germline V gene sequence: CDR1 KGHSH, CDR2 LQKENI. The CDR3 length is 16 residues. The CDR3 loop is CASSPPSGRAKNEQFF. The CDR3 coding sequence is TGTGCCAGCTCCCCACCTAGCGGGAGGGCCAAGAATGAGCAGTTCTTC.

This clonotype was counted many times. CDR3: CASSLGGTGTYEQYF. DNA for the CDR3: TGCGCCAGCAGCTTGGGAGGGACGGGCACCTACGAGCAGTACTTC. The chain recombines TRBV5-1 with TRBJ2-7; D assignment may be TRBD1 or TRBD2 (5 bases each). Trimming shortened V by 0 bases and J by 2 bases, and 12 bases separated the two germline ends. Germline V gives CDR1 SGHRS, CDR2 YFSETQ. This CDR3 spans 15 amino acids. Looking up the rest from reference TRBV5-1 and TRBJ2-7 gives the full variable domain: KAGVTQTPRYLIKTRGQQVTLSCSPISGHRSVSWYQQTPGQGLQFLFEYFSETQRNKGNFPGRFSGRQFSNSRSEMNVSTLELGDSALYLCASSLGGTGTYEQYFGPGTRLTVT.

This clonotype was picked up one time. CDR3 nucleotides: TGTGCCAGCAGCTTGGACGGAACCCAGTACTTC. Amino acid sequence: CASSLDGTQYF. The V and J genes are TRBV13 and TRBJ2-5; D unresolved. This CDR3 has 11 residues. CDR1 and CDR2 (germline): PRHDT, FYEKMQ (reference sequence). The ends were cut back, 3 bases at V and 8 bases at J, with 7 bases in the middle.

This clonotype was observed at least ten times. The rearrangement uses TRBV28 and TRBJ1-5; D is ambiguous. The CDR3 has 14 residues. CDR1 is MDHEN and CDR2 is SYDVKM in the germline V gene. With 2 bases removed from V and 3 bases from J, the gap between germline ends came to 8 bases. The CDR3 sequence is CASSLPQANQPQHF. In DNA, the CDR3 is TGTGCCAGCAGTTTACCCCAGGCCAATCAGCCCCAGCATTTT.

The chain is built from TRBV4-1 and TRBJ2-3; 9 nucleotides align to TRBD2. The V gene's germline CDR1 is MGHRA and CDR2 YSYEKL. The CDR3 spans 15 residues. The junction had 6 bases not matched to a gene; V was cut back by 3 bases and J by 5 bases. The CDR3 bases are TGCGCCAGCAGCCAGGAGCGGGGGGCCATAGATACGCAGTATTTT. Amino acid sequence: CASSQERGAIDTQYF.

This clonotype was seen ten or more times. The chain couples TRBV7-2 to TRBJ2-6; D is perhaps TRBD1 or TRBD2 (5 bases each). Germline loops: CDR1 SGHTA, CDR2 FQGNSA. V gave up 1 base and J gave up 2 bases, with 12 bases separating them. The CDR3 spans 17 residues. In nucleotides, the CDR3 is TGTGCCAGCAGCTTAGTCCCAGGGAGCCCTGGGGCCAACGTCCTGACTTTC. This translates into CASSLVPGSPGANVLTF.

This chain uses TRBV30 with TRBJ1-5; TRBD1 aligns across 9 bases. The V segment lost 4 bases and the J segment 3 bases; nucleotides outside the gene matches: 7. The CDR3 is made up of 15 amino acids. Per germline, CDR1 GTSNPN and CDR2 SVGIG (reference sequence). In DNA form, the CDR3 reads TGTGCCTGGAACGCCGGGACAGGGTACAATCAGCCCCAGCATTTT. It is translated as CAWNAGTGYNQPQHF.

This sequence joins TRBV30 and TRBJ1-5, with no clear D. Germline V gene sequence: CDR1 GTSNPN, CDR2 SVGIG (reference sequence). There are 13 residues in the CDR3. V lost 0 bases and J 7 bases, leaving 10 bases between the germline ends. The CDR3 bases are TGTGCCTGGAGTGTAAAAGGGTGGCAGCCCCAGCATTTT. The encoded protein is CAWSVKGWQPQHF.

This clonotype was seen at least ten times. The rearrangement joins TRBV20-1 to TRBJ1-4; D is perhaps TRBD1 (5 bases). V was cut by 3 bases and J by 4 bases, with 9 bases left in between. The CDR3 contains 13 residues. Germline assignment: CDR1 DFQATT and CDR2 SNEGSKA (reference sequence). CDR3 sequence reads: CSASQGLNEKLFF. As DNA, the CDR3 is TGCAGTGCTAGTCAGGGCCTTAATGAAAAACTGTTTTTT.

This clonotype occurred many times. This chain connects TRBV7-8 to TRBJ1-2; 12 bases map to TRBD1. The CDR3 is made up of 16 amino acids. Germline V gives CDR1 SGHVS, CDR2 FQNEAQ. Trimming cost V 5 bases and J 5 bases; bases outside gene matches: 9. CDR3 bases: TGTGCCAGCAGCCAGAGAGGGACAGGGGGCTTATATGGCTACACCTTC. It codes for CASSQRGTGGLYGYTF.

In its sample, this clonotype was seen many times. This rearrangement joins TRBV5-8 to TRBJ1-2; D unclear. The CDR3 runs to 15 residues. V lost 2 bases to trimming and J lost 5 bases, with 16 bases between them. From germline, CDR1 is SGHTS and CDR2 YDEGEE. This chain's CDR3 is CASSFSLDPWYGYTF. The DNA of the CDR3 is TGTGCCAGCAGCTTCTCCCTGGACCCGTGGTATGGCTACACCTTC. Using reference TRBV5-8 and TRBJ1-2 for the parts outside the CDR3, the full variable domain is EAGVTQSPTHLIKTRGQQATLRCSPISGHTSVYWYQQALGLGLQFLLWYDEGEERNRGNFPPRFSGRQFPNYSSELNVNALELEDSALYLCASSFSLDPWYGYTFGSGTRLTVV.

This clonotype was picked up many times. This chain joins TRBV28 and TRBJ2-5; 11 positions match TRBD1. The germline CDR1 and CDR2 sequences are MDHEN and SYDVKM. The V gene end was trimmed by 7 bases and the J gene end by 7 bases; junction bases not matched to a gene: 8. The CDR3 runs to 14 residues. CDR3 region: CASTRPGQGGTQYF. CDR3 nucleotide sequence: TGTGCCAGCACCAGACCGGGACAGGGGGGGACCCAGTACTTC.

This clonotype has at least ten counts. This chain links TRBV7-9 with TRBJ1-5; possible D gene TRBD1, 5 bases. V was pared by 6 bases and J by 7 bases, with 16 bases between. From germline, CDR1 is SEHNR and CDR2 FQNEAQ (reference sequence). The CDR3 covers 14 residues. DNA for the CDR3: TGTGCCAGCAGACCAGCAGGCCGGGGGCAGCCCCAGCATTTT. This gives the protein CASRPAGRGQPQHF.

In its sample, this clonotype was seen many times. This CDR3 is CSVARDGANVLTF. The CDR3 DNA sequence: TGCAGCGTTGCCCGGGATGGGGCCAACGTCCTGACTTTC. The chain has TRBV29-1 and TRBJ2-6; tentative D call: TRBD2 (5 bases). The CDR3 spans 13 residues. Trimming cost V 4 bases and J 3 bases, with 7 bases left between them. CDR1 and CDR2 (germline): SQVTM, ANQGSEA.

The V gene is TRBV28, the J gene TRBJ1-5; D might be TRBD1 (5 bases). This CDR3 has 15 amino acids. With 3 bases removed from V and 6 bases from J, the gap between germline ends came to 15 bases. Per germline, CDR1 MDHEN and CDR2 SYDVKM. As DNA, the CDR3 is TGTGCCAGCAGTTTGGGCGGGGGAAAGGGTCAGCCCCAGCATTTT. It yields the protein CASSLGGGKGQPQHF.

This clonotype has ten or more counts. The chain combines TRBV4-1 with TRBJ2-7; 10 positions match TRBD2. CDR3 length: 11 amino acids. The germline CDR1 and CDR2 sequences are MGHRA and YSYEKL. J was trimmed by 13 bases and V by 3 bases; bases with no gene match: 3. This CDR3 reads CASSHTSGTYF. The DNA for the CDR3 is TGCGCCAGCAGCCATACTAGCGGGACATACTTC.

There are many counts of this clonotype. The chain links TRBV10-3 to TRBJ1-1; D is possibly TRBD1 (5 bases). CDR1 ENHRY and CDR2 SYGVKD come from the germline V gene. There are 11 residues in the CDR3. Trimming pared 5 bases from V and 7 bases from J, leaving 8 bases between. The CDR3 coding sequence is TGTGCCATCAGTCAGGGACTTGAAGCTTTCTTT. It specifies CAISQGLEAFF.

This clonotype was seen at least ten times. The CDR3 sequence: CSVDAGVMDEQFF. CDR3 DNA: TGCAGCGTTGATGCGGGGGTAATGGATGAGCAGTTCTTC. The V call is TRBV29-1, the J call TRBJ2-1, with 7 nucleotides matching TRBD2. CDR1 SQVTM and CDR2 ANQGSEA come from the germline V gene. The CDR3 consists of 13 residues. J gave up 8 bases and V 3 bases, and 7 bases lay outside the gene matches.

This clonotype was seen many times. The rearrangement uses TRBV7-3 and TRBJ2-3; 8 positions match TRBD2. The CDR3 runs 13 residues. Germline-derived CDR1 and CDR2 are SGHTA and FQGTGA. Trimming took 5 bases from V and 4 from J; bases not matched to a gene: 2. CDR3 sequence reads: CASSPRGADTQYF. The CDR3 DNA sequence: TGTGCCAGCAGCCCGCGGGGGGCAGATACGCAGTATTTT.

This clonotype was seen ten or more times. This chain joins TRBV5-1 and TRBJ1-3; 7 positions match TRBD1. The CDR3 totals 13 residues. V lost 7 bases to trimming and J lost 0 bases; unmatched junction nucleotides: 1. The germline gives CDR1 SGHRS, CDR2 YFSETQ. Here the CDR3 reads CASGTDSGNTIYF. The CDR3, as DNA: TGCGCCAGCGGGACAGACTCTGGAAACACCATATATTTT.

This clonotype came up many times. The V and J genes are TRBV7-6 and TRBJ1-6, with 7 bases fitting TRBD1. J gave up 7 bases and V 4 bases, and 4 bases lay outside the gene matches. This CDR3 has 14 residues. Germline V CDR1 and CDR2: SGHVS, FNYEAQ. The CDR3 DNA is TGTGCCAGCAGCTCACAGGGGTACAATTCACCCCTCCACTTT. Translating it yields CASSSQGYNSPLHF. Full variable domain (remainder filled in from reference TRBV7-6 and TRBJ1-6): GAGVSQSPRYKVTKRGQDVALRCDPISGHVSLYWYRQALGQGPEFLTYFNYEAQQDKSGLPNDRFSAERPEGSISTLTIQRTEQRDSAMYRCASSSQGYNSPLHFGNGTRLTVT.

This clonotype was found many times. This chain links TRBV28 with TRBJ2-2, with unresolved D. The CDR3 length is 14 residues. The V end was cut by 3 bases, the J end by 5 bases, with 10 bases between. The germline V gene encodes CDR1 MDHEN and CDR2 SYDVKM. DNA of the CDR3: TGTGCCAGCAGTTTTTCTAGTGTGACCGGGGAGCTGTTTTTT. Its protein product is CASSFSSVTGELFF.

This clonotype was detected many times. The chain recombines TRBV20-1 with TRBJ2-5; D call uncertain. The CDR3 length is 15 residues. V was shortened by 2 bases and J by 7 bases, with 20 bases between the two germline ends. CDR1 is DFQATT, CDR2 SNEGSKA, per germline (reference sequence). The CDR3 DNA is TGCAGTGCTAGAATTACGGACGCAAGCTATAGGACCCAGTACTTC. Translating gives CSARITDASYRTQYF.

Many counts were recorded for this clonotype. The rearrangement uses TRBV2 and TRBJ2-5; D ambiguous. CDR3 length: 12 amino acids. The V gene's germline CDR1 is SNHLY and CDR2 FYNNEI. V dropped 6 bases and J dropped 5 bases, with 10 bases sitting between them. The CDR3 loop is CASRYGDETQYF. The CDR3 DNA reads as TGTGCCAGCAGATATGGAGACGAGACCCAGTACTTC.

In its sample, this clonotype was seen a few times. CDR3 nucleotide sequence: TGTGCAAGTCGCTTCCCTCGGCGACAGAAGACAGGGGATAAAGATACGCAGTATTTT. Residues: CASRFPRRQKTGDKDTQYF. V gene TRBV12-2 combines with J gene TRBJ2-3; TRBD1 is the table's D call and was not checked against the DNA. TRBV12-2 is an annotated pseudogene. This CDR3 is 19 amino acids long.

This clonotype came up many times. Here the CDR3 DNA reads TGCGCCAGCAGTGAGCCAGCTTCTGGAAACACCATATATTTT. As protein: CASSEPASGNTIYF. The chain couples TRBV10-2 to TRBJ1-3, with D unresolved. The CDR3 is 14 residues long. The V gene lost 2 bases and the J gene lost 1 base, with 6 bases spanning the gap. Germline V CDR1 and CDR2: WSHSY, SAAADI.

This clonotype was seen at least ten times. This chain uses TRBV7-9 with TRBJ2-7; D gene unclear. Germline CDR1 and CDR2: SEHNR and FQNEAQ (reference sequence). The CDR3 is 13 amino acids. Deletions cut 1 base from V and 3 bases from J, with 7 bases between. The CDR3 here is CASSLGSNYEQYV. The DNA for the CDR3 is TGTGCCAGCAGCTTAGGGTCTAACTACGAGCAGTACGTC.